One and the same sample provided the 24 T cell receptor beta chains below, sequenced in a study of blood T cell repertoires in COVID-19. Profiled with immunoSEQ multiplex PCR; TCRdb holds only in-frame clones, not every one. This sample has over 200,000 clones, with 70% to 90% found just once. The sequenced material came from PBMCs or T cells enriched from blood (not recorded which). Receptors were obtained from a woman between 50 and 59 years old who had recovered from COVID-19.

The chain joins TRBV28 to TRBJ1-3; D possibly corresponds to TRBD1 (5 bases). V lost 7 bases and J lost 7, with 17 bases in between. Germline V gene data show CDR1 as MDHEN and CDR2 as SYDVKM. CDR3 length equals 14 residues. CDR3 residues: CASTEQVGRNTIYF. The CDR3 bases are TGTGCCAGCACCGAACAGGTGGGAAGGAACACCATATATTTT.

The rearrangement joins TRBV5-4 to TRBJ2-1, with 8 bases fitting TRBD2. Germline trimming cut 0 bases from V and 4 bases from J; bases unmatched to any gene: 12. From germline, CDR1 is SGHNT and CDR2 YYREEE (reference sequence). This CDR3 has 18 amino acids. CDR3: CASSLVTVAGRSYNEQFF. CDR3 in DNA: TGTGCCAGCAGCTTGGTTACTGTAGCGGGAAGGTCTTACAATGAGCAGTTCTTC.

V gene TRBV9 combines with J gene TRBJ2-6, with D maybe TRBD1 (5 bases). Germline CDR1 reads SGDLS; CDR2 reads YYNGEE. The CDR3 has 15 amino acids. With 4 bases removed from V and 1 base from J, the gap between germline ends came to 9 bases. The CDR3: CASSPQGSGANVLTF. The DNA for the CDR3 is TGTGCCAGCAGCCCCCAGGGTTCTGGGGCCAACGTCCTGACTTTC. The full variable domain, with the rest looked up from reference TRBV9 and TRBJ2-6, is DSGVTQTPKHLITATGQRVTLRCSPRSGDLSVYWYQQSLDQGLQFLIQYYNGEERAKGNILERFSAQQFPDLHSELNLSSLELGDSALYFCASSPQGSGANVLTFGAGSRLTVL.

The genes are TRBV24-1 and TRBJ2-2; D possibly corresponds to TRBD1 (5 bases). CDR1 and CDR2 from the germline V gene are KGHDR and SFDVKD. CDR3 length equals 12 residues. The V end lost 6 bases, the J end lost 5 bases, and 6 bases lay between the germline ends. CDR3 residues: CATSPGTGELFF. CDR3 sequence (DNA): TGTGCCACCAGTCCAGGGACCGGGGAGCTGTTTTTT.

The chain links TRBV28 to TRBJ1-5; tentative D call: TRBD1 (5 bases). This CDR3 has 13 residues. Germline CDR1 and CDR2: MDHEN and SYDVKM. V shed 3 bases and J shed 7 bases, with 10 bases lying between them. The DNA for the CDR3 is TGTGCCAGCAGTTTGCAGGGAGGACAGCCCCAGCATTTT. It encodes CASSLQGGQPQHF.

This chain joins TRBV11-2 and TRBJ2-7, with 7 bases that match TRBD1. Losses at the gene ends were 5 bases for V and 0 bases for J; bases not matched to a gene: 7. The CDR3 runs to 15 residues. Germline CDR1 SGHAT, CDR2 FQNNGV. The CDR3 is CASSPDRRSSYEQYF. The CDR3 region has the DNA TGTGCCAGCAGCCCGGACAGGAGGAGCTCCTACGAGCAGTACTTC.

This clone is a singleton in its sample. J is TRBJ1-1 and V is TRBV21-1; the table names TRBD1, a call not compared with the DNA. TRBV21-1 is shown as a pseudogene. This CDR3 contains 14 residues. CDR3 DNA: TGTGCCAGCAGCAAAGCCAAGGGGGCCACTGAAGCTTTCTTT. This sequence encodes CASSKAKGATEAFF.

J is TRBJ2-7 and V is TRBV29-1; the D gene is possibly TRBD2 (5 bases). This CDR3 contains 13 residues. V was trimmed by 3 bases and J by 7 bases, leaving 16 bases between them. Germline loops: CDR1 SQVTM, CDR2 ANQGSEA. The CDR3 DNA reads as TGCAGCGTTGATTGGGCGGGTGGCCGGGAGCAGTACTTC. Residues: CSVDWAGGREQYF.

V is TRBV10-1 and J is TRBJ2-7, with D perhaps matching TRBD1 (6 bases). Per germline, CDR1 WNHNN and CDR2 SYGVQD (reference sequence). The CDR3 is 15 amino acids. V lost 8 bases and J 3 bases, leaving 20 bases between the germline ends. The CDR3 sequence: CASSTQQGPYYEQYF. CDR3 DNA: TGCGCCAGCTCTACGCAACAGGGTCCATACTACGAGCAGTACTTC.

The chain carries TRBV19 and TRBJ2-1; 12 positions match TRBD2. The CDR3 covers 15 residues. With V trimmed by 7 bases and J by 9 bases, 10 bases remained unmatched. Germline CDR1 is LNHDA and CDR2 is SQIVND (reference sequence). In nucleotides, the CDR3 is TGTGCCAGTACCTTGACTAGCGGGAGAATGAGTGAGCAGTTCTTC. This sequence encodes CASTLTSGRMSEQFF.

The rearrangement uses TRBV3-1 (or the pseudogene TRBV3-2) and TRBJ2-1, with D possibly matching TRBD1 (5 bases). CDR1 is LGHDT and CDR2 is YNNKEL in the germline V gene (reference sequence). The CDR3 has 13 residues. With 3 bases removed from V and 7 bases from J, the gap between germline ends came to 10 bases. The chain's CDR3 is CASSQTEINEQFF. The CDR3 DNA sequence: TGTGCCAGCAGCCAGACAGAGATTAATGAGCAGTTCTTC.

The rearrangement links TRBV5-4 to TRBJ1-1; D is undetermined. There are 16 residues in the CDR3. Trimming stripped 4 bases from V and 1 base from J, with 17 bases between. In germline, CDR1 is SGHNT, CDR2 YYREEE (reference sequence). The DNA for the CDR3 is TGTGCCAGCAGCCCCGGTCCAGGTCTCGGGAACACTGAAGCTTTCTTT. It translates to CASSPGPGLGNTEAFF.

The gene calls are TRBV19 and TRBJ1-5, with 7 bases lining up with TRBD1. The germline gives CDR1 LNHDA, CDR2 SQIVND (reference sequence). This CDR3 contains 15 residues. After removal of 6 bases from V and 0 bases from J, the junction contained 5 bases not matched to a gene. CDR3 sequence: CASSLQGNSNQPQHF. Written as DNA, the CDR3 is TGTGCCAGTAGCTTACAGGGGAATAGCAATCAGCCCCAGCATTTT.

The rearrangement links TRBV5-1 to TRBJ2-1; D uncertain. Germline lookup yields CDR1 SGHRS and CDR2 YFSETQ. Trimming shortened V by 8 bases and J by 8 bases, and 23 bases separated the two germline ends. This CDR3 has 15 residues. CDR3 nucleotide sequence: TGCGCCAGTTCCCTAAGGAGTTACCCAAACGATGAGCAGTTCTTC. It codes for CASSLRSYPNDEQFF.

The rearrangement links TRBV5-1 to TRBJ2-1; TRBD2 aligns across 7 bases. Germline V gene lookup returns CDR1 SGHRS and CDR2 YFSETQ. The CDR3 sequence is 15 residues long. V lost 1 base and J lost 4; bases outside the gene matches: 5. CDR3 nucleotide sequence: TGCGCCAGCAGCTTGCATACAGCGGGATACAATGAGCAGTTCTTC. Translation gives CASSLHTAGYNEQFF.

This clone was recorded only once. The chain employs TRBV27 and TRBJ2-1; 11 bases match TRBD2. CDR3 length: 17 amino acids. Looked up from germline, CDR1 is MNHEY and CDR2 is SMNVEV (reference sequence). V lost 5 bases, J lost 1 base, and 7 bases stayed unmatched. In DNA, the CDR3 is TGTGCCAGCAGTCCCCAAAGGACTAGCGGGTCCTACAATGAGCAGTTCTTC. It specifies CASSPQRTSGSYNEQFF.

This clone was picked up one time. The chain combines TRBV7-9 with TRBJ2-7; the match to TRBD2 covers 12 bases. CDR1 and CDR2 from the germline V gene are SEHNR and FQNEAQ (reference sequence). Losses at the gene ends were 5 bases for V and 0 bases for J; bases not matched to a gene: 17. The CDR3 extends over 20 amino acids. DNA of the CDR3: TGTGCCAGCAGCAAGAATTCTGGAACACTAGCGGGAGGTAGCTCCTACGAGCAGTACTTC. This gives the protein CASSKNSGTLAGGSSYEQYF. Drawing the rest from reference TRBV7-9 and TRBJ2-7, the complete variable domain is DTGVSQNPRHKITKRGQNVTFRCDPISEHNRLYWYRQTLGQGPEFLTYFQNEAQLEKSRLLSDRFSAERPKGSFSTLEIQRTEQGDSAMYLCASSKNSGTLAGGSSYEQYFGPGTRLTVT.

The chain uses TRBV3-1 (or the pseudogene TRBV3-2) and TRBJ1-4, with unresolved D. The V end lost 6 bases, the J end lost 10 bases, and 15 bases lay between the germline ends. There are 13 residues in the CDR3. CDR1 is LGHDT, CDR2 YNNKEL, per germline (reference sequence). CDR3 sequence reads: CASSSTNLRKLFF. The CDR3 coding sequence is TGTGCCAGCAGTTCGACTAATCTGAGAAAACTGTTTTTT.

This rearrangement joins TRBV6-1 to TRBJ2-7, with 8 bases fitting TRBD2. The V gene's germline CDR1 is MNHNS and CDR2 SASEGT. Unmatched junction bases numbered 5, after V lost 2 bases and J lost 2 bases. This CDR3 has 15 residues. The CDR3 loop reads CASSELAGGTYEQYF. The CDR3 DNA is TGTGCCAGCAGTGAATTGGCGGGAGGAACCTACGAGCAGTACTTC.

This rearrangement joins TRBV19 to TRBJ1-5; unclear D gene. Germline CDR1 is LNHDA and CDR2 is SQIVND (reference sequence). The CDR3 is 12 residues long. V lost 3 bases and J lost 16, with 16 bases in between. In DNA form, the CDR3 reads TGTGCCAGTAGTATGAGGGCCAGCATCCCTCATTTT. It is translated as CASSMRASIPHF.

This clone has only a few counts. V usage is TRBV6-5 and J usage is TRBJ2-7; the D gene is possibly TRBD2 (5 bases). Germline CDR1 reads MNHEY; CDR2 reads SVGAGI. This CDR3 is 13 amino acids long. V lost 6 bases, J lost 0 bases, and 9 bases lay in between. The CDR3 DNA reads as TGTGCCAGCAGCGGACTCAGCTCCTACGAGCAGTACTTC. It specifies CASSGLSSYEQYF.

The chain employs TRBV7-9 and TRBJ1-2; 8 nucleotides line up with TRBD1. CDR3 length equals 13 residues. In germline, CDR1 is SEHNR, CDR2 FQNEAQ (reference sequence). V dropped 3 bases and J dropped 4; count of bases not matched to a gene: 1. CDR3 nucleotides: TGTGCCAGCAGCTTTACAGGGGGCTATGGCTACACCTTC. This translates into CASSFTGGYGYTF.

V usage is TRBV6-6 and J usage is TRBJ1-2; 12 nucleotides agree with TRBD1. CDR3 size: 14 residues. The germline V gene has CDR1 MNHNY and CDR2 SVGAGI (reference sequence). With 3 bases clipped from V and 8 bases from J, the junction kept 4 bases outside the gene matches. CDR3 coding DNA: TGTGCCAGCAGTTATGGGGACAGGGGGCGAGGCTACACCTTC. Translating gives CASSYGDRGRGYTF.

This chain connects TRBV9 to TRBJ1-5, with no clear D. The length of the CDR3 is 13 residues. CDR1 is SGDLS, CDR2 YYNGEE, per germline. V was trimmed by 2 bases and J by 3 bases, leaving 6 bases between them. The CDR3, as DNA: TGTGCCAGCAGCGTTGGCCACAATCAGCCCCAGCATTTT. Residues: CASSVGHNQPQHF.